Reported below is one T cell receptor beta chain. What it binds is not known. The CDR3 consists of 14 residues. The germline V gene has CDR1 ENHRY and CDR2 SYGVKD. The ends lost 7 bases at V and 4 bases at J; junction bases unmatched: 3. This entry comes from a study of identical twins. Study findings and constraints: Donors were not followed over many years; analysis was cross-sectional.

Donors uniformly comprised healthy Caucasians. TCRdb redid the calling of the 5' RACE reads with MiXCR, one entry per CDR3 protein. The data contain some 1,600,000 distinct CDR3 sequences, less than 40% of them singletons. The sequencing input was cord blood. The receptor was derived from a newborn girl in good health. This chain uses TRBV10-3 with TRBJ2-3, with 12 bases fitting TRBD2. CDR3 residues: CAIIRLAGADTQYF. The CDR3 nucleotides are TGTGCCATCATCAGACTAGCGGGGGCAGATACGCAGTATTTT.